Below, 19 T cell receptor beta chains from the same sample are listed, as sequenced in a study of T cell repertoires in cytomegalovirus infection. TCRdb itself ran the reads through MiXCR, one entry per CDR3 protein. Of roughly 280,000 distinct CDR3 sequences detected, about 20% appear once; the ten largest clones hold 15% to 20%. Antigens of these TCRs are unknown. The sample was cultured PBMCs, taken from culture after CMV antigen stimulation. The receptors originated from a human donor in good health (CMV status not recorded). Some clones in this sample may be carry-over from other donors' samples.

This clonotype was seen more than once but under ten times. This sequence joins TRBV7-9 and TRBJ1-2; TRBD1 is a possible D gene (5 bases). CDR3 length equals 14 residues. The germline V gene encodes CDR1 SEHNR and CDR2 FQNEAQ (reference sequence). Trimming shortened V by 4 bases and J by 2 bases, and 11 bases separated the two germline ends. The CDR3: CASSSRASNYGYTF. CDR3 nucleotide sequence: TGTGCCAGCAGCTCCAGGGCCTCGAACTATGGCTACACCTTC.

This clonotype has a count of ten or more. The V gene is TRBV6-1, the J gene TRBJ1-5; perhaps TRBD1 as D (6 bases). Germline CDR1 and CDR2: MNHNS and SASEGT. Trimming removed 6 bases from V and 2 bases from J, with 26 bases in between. The CDR3 length is 19 residues. CDR3 sequence (DNA): TGTGCCAGCAGACTAAAGGGACAACTCCCGAGGTTTGGCAATCAGCCCCAGCATTTT. Its translation: CASRLKGQLPRFGNQPQHF.

The V call is TRBV12-3 or TRBV12-4, the J call TRBJ1-4; 9 nucleotides line up with TRBD1. The CDR3 totals 13 residues. After removal of 8 bases from V and 8 bases from J, the junction contained 6 bases not matched to a gene. The DNA of the CDR3 is TGTGCCAGCCAGGACAGGGGCGGCGAAAAACTGTTTTTT. Protein product: CASQDRGGEKLFF.

This clonotype was seen repeatedly, ten times or more. This chain links TRBV7-2 with TRBJ2-7, with TRBD1 matching over 9 bases. The CDR3 has 15 amino acids. V trimming: 4 bases; J trimming: 6 bases; junction bases outside the gene matches: 10. Germline values: CDR1 SGHTA, CDR2 FQGNSA. CDR3 residues: CASSSPDRGRSEQYF. The CDR3 bases are TGTGCCAGCAGCTCCCCGGACAGGGGTCGGTCCGAGCAGTACTTC.

This clonotype has just a few counts. This sequence joins TRBV12-3 or TRBV12-4 and TRBJ2-2; possibly TRBD1 or TRBD2 for D (5 bases each). The germline V and J ends were trimmed by 2 bases and 0 bases, with 16 bases remaining between them. The CDR3 has 18 residues. In nucleotides, the CDR3 is TGTGCCAGCAGTTTAAAGGGACGGAGAAAGCCGAACACCGGGGAGCTGTTTTTT. It translates to CASSLKGRRKPNTGELFF.

In its sample, this clonotype was seen many times. V and J are TRBV7-2 and TRBJ2-7, with D tentatively TRBD2 (6 bases). The ends were cut back, 4 bases at V and 3 bases at J, with 16 bases in the middle. CDR3 size: 15 residues. Germline V lookup: CDR1 SGHTA, CDR2 FQGNSA. The CDR3 loop reads CASSYGAGISYEQYV. The CDR3 DNA sequence: TGTGCCAGCAGCTACGGGGCGGGGATTAGCTACGAGCAGTACGTC.

The rearrangement links TRBV5-1 to TRBJ2-7; D is possibly TRBD2 (5 bases). V shed 1 base and J shed 0 bases, with 8 bases lying between them. The CDR3 is made up of 14 amino acids. CDR1 and CDR2 from the germline V gene are SGHRS and YFSETQ. The CDR3: CASSLQGSSYEQYV. CDR3 nucleotide sequence: TGCGCCAGCAGCTTGCAAGGGAGCTCCTACGAGCAGTACGTC.

This chain connects TRBV5-6 to TRBJ2-5; TRBD2 aligns across 14 bases. Looked up from germline, CDR1 is SGHDT and CDR2 is YYEEEE. J gave up 5 bases and V 4 bases, and 25 bases lay outside the gene matches. The CDR3 length is 22 residues. The CDR3 DNA reads TGTGCCAGCAGCACCGATAGACAGGTCCAGGGACTAGCGGGAGTAGGAAAGGAGACCCAGTACTTC. It codes for CASSTDRQVQGLAGVGKETQYF.

This clonotype has a handful of counts. The chain recombines TRBV10-1 with TRBJ2-3; weak D call: TRBD2 (6 bases). Trimming took 4 bases from V and 5 from J, leaving 19 bases between them. Germline V gives CDR1 WNHNN, CDR2 SYGVQD (reference sequence). The CDR3 length is 16 residues. The CDR3 spells CASSGNSGTHRDTQYF. For the CDR3, the DNA is TGCGCCAGCAGTGGTAATAGCGGCACCCACAGAGATACGCAGTATTTT.

This chain connects TRBV27 to TRBJ2-1, with TRBD2 as a possible D gene (6 bases). CDR1 MNHEY and CDR2 SMNVEV come from the germline V gene (reference sequence). Trimming took 7 bases from V and 7 from J, leaving 17 bases between them. The CDR3 is 14 residues long. The CDR3 here is CASTRGGTGNEQFF. In DNA form, the CDR3 reads TGTGCCAGCACCCGGGGCGGGACGGGAAATGAGCAGTTCTTC.

This clonotype is judged medium-sized (0.01 to 0.1%). The chain joins TRBV7-2 to TRBJ1-2; D is perhaps TRBD1 (6 bases). Trimming stripped 4 bases from V and 8 bases from J, with 17 bases between. The CDR3 is made up of 14 amino acids. CDR1 SGHTA and CDR2 FQGNSA come from the germline V gene. The CDR3 sequence: CASSYRDIGKGYTF. For the CDR3, the DNA is TGTGCCAGCAGCTACCGGGACATCGGAAAGGGCTACACCTTC.

This clonotype appeared many times. The J gene is TRBJ2-5, the V gene TRBV11-2; weak D call: TRBD2 (6 bases). CDR1 SGHAT and CDR2 FQNNGV come from the germline V gene. V was clipped by 4 bases and J by 3 bases, with 18 bases between them. The CDR3 spans 16 residues. The CDR3 sequence: CASSSEFTGVKETQYF. The CDR3 DNA reads as TGTGCCAGCAGCTCAGAGTTTACGGGAGTTAAAGAGACCCAGTACTTC.

Comments on this clonotype: One end of the junction does not line up with germline, which may come from a read error. The chain employs TRBV10-3 and TRBJ1-5; D is undetermined. In germline, CDR1 is ENHRY, CDR2 SYGVKD. This CDR3 region has 12 residues. CDR3 DNA: TGTGACATCAGTGAGCCGAAACAGCCCCAGCATTTT. Its protein product is CDISEPKQPQHF.

This clonotype was seen repeatedly, ten times or more. The genes are TRBV12-3 or TRBV12-4 and TRBJ1-6; 8 bases are a match to TRBD1. The CDR3 has 14 residues. J gave up 7 bases and V 6 bases, and 5 bases lay outside the gene matches. The CDR3 sequence: CASSRTGSNSPLHF. The CDR3 nucleotides read TGTGCCAGCAGCCGGACAGGGTCGAATTCACCCCTCCACTTT.

This clonotype was counted many times. The chain carries TRBV7-2 and TRBJ2-1; D might be TRBD1 or TRBD2, each matching 5 bases. Germline CDR1 and CDR2: SGHTA and FQGNSA. V was cut by 6 bases and J by 8 bases, with 20 bases left in between. The CDR3 spans 15 residues. The CDR3 sequence is CASRDPGPAFDEQFF. CDR3 DNA sequence: TGTGCCAGCAGGGACCCGGGGCCCGCCTTTGATGAGCAGTTCTTC.

This clonotype was counted a few times. The chain carries TRBV7-8 and TRBJ2-2; D gene uncertain. Trimming removed 3 bases at V and 7 bases at J, with 18 bases between. The CDR3 loop spans 16 amino acids. From germline, CDR1 is SGHVS and CDR2 FQNEAQ. CDR3 in DNA: TGTGCCAGCAGCTTCAGAGAAGACACTGAAAACGGGGAGCTGTTTTTT. Its translation is CASSFREDTENGELFF.

This clonotype was picked up a small number of times. The chain joins TRBV12-3 or TRBV12-4 to TRBJ2-7; 10 bases are a match to TRBD1. The CDR3 is 12 residues long. Germline trimming cut 6 bases from V and 13 bases from J; bases unmatched to any gene: 9. This chain's CDR3 is CASSRLGDRGYF. In DNA form, the CDR3 reads TGTGCCAGCAGCCGACTGGGGGACAGGGGATACTTC.

The table lists this clonotype with many counts. The chain has TRBV7-9 and TRBJ2-7; D tentatively reads TRBD1 or TRBD2 (5 bases each). Germline CDR1 reads SEHNR; CDR2 reads FQNEAQ (reference sequence). The CDR3 is made up of 18 amino acids. V lost 0 bases and J lost 0, with 18 bases in between. This CDR3 is CASSLARGSSRSSYEQYF. The CDR3 region has the DNA TGTGCCAGCAGCTTAGCCCGGGGCAGTTCAAGGAGCTCCTACGAGCAGTACTTC.

This sequence joins TRBV6-5 and TRBJ2-5; the match to TRBD1 covers 9 bases. V was pared by 3 bases and J by 5 bases, with 19 bases of the junction left unmatched. The CDR3 runs to 19 residues. Germline loops: CDR1 MNHEY, CDR2 SVGAGI. The CDR3 spells CASSYWAGTGRRTSETQYF. CDR3 DNA sequence: TGTGCCAGCAGTTATTGGGCCGGGACAGGGCGGAGAACTTCCGAGACCCAGTACTTC.